This T cell receptor (beta chain) was sequenced for a study of cytomegalovirus exposure and HLA in healthy donors. V was pared by 7 bases and J by 5 bases, with 10 bases between. CDR3 length: 12 amino acids. Germline loops: CDR1 SGHAT, CDR2 FQNNGV. Using immunoSEQ multiplex PCR, the repertoire was profiled, and TCRdb retains in-frame clones only, with some absent. The profile shows tens of thousands of clones, about 91% of them singletons. Sequenced input: PBMCs. The sequence derives from a woman aged 25-40 years in good health and CMV-seronegative. The chain is built from TRBV11-2 and TRBJ2-3, with D perhaps matching TRBD1 (6 bases). The CDR3 region is CASTQGRDTQYF. The DNA of the CDR3 is TGTGCCAGCACCCAGGGGAGAGATACGCAGTATTTT.